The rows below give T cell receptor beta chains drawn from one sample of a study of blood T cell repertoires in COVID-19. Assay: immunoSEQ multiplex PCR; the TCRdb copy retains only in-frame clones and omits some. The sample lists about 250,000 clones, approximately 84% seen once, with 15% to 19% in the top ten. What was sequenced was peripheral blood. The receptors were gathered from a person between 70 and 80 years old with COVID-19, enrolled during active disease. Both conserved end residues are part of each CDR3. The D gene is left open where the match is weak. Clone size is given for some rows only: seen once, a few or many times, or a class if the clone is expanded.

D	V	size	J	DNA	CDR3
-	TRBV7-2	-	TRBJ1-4	TGTGCCAGCAGCTTAGGTGGCGGGGATGAAAAACTGTTTTTT	CASSLGGGDEKLFF
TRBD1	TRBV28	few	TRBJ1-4	TGTGCCAGCAGACCCCAGAGGGGGCGCGGCGAAAAACTGTTTTTT	CASRPQRGRGEKLFF
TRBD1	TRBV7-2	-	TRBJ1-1	TGTGCCAGCAGCCCCAAGGGACAGATCACTGAAGCTTTCTTT	CASSPKGQITEAFF
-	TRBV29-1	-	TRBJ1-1	TGCAGCGTTCCGGGTCCGCAGAACACTGAAGCTTTCTTT	CSVPGPQNTEAFF
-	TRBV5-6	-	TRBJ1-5	TGTGCCAGCAGTCCATCGGGACAAGGCCCACCGCATTTT	CASSPSGQGPPHF
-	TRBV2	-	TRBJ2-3	TGTGCCAGCAGTAGTCACTTACAGGAGAGCACAGATACGCAGTATTTT	CASSSHLQESTDTQYF
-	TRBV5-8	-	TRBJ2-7	TGTGCCAGCAGCTTAAAACAGGGTAGGAACGAGCAGTACTTC	CASSLKQGRNEQYF
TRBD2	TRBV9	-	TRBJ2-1	TGTGCCAGCACCACCGGGGGGGATAAGTACAATGAGCAGTTCTTC	CASTTGGDKYNEQFF
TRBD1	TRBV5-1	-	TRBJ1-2	TGCGCCAGCAGCCTCGGACAGGGTGGAGGCTACACCTTC	CASSLGQGGGYTF
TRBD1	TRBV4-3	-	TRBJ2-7	TGCGCCAGCAGCCAAGATCGAGTGGCGCCGAGGACAGGGGGTAGGGAGCAGTACTTC	CASSQDRVAPRTGGREQYF